This entry lists 12 T cell receptor beta chains sequenced from one sample in a study of response to subunit inactivated influenza vaccine. TCRdb used MiXCR to reprocess the RT-PCR reads, holding one entry per CDR3 protein. The top ten clones hold about 10% of a sample with about 570,000 distinct CDR3 sequences, around 11% of them seen once. These records were also assigned to another study, of T cells expressing NK-cell markers. That publication notes: TCR beta cDNA was generated via 5'RACE template switching incorporating UMIs.

Sequencing was performed on PBMCs from blood, taken on the day of vaccination. The receptors originated from a man aged 50-59 years who received an inactivated influenza vaccine.

This clonotype was found a few times. J is TRBJ1-5 and V is TRBV5-6; the D gene is possibly TRBD1 (5 bases). The CDR3 is 14 amino acids. CDR1 SGHDT and CDR2 YYEEEE come from the germline V gene. Trimming removed 1 base at V and 6 bases at J, with 11 bases between. This chain's CDR3 is CASSLSGSSQPQHF. In nucleotides, the CDR3 is TGTGCCAGCAGCTTGTCAGGGTCGAGTCAGCCCCAGCATTTT.

The chain has TRBV6-1 and TRBJ2-3; D gene ambiguous. From germline, CDR1 is MNHNS and CDR2 SASEGT. V lost 7 bases and J lost 0, with 14 bases in between. CDR3 length equals 15 residues. The CDR3, as DNA: TGTGCCAGCAACTCGGCTCCACTAAGCACAGATACGCAGTATTTT. It translates to CASNSAPLSTDTQYF.

This clonotype has only a few counts. CDR3 nucleotide sequence: TGTGCCAGCAGTGCCCTGGGCAGGGGCTATAACAATGAGCAGTTCTTC. Its translation is CASSALGRGYNNEQFF. This rearrangement joins TRBV6-1 to TRBJ2-1; D possibly corresponds to TRBD1 (6 bases). Germline V lookup: CDR1 MNHNS, CDR2 SASEGT. This CDR3 is 16 amino acids long. V lost 4 bases to trimming and J lost 5 bases, with 18 bases between them.

In this sample, this clonotype turned up once. V and J are TRBV20-1 and TRBJ1-5; 7 positions match TRBD1. Germline loops: CDR1 DFQATT, CDR2 SNEGSKA (reference sequence). The CDR3 loop spans 15 amino acids. Unmatched junction bases numbered 4, after V lost 0 bases and J lost 2 bases. CDR3 DNA: TGCAGTGCTAGAGAGACAGGGACCGGCAATCAGCCCCAGCATTTT. Translated, it gives CSARETGTGNQPQHF.

The chain uses TRBV11-2 and TRBJ2-3; D is unclear. This CDR3 has 14 amino acids. Germline V CDR1 and CDR2: SGHAT, FQNNGV. V was trimmed by 0 bases and J by 2 bases, leaving 6 bases between them. The CDR3 DNA is TGTGCCAGCAGCTTAGATAGTCCCACAGATACGCAGTATTTT. Translated: CASSLDSPTDTQYF.

As for this clonotype: Germline is not matched at one junction end, which may reflect a read error. The gene calls are TRBV7-2 and TRBJ2-2; D uncertain. This CDR3 spans 14 amino acids. Germline lookup yields CDR1 SGHTA and CDR2 FQGNSA. CDR3 nucleotides: TGTCCCAGCAGCTTTTCGAAGGGTACCGGGGAGCTGTTTTTT. This sequence encodes CPSSFSKGTGELFF. The full variable domain, its missing parts supplied by reference TRBV7-2 and TRBJ2-2, is GAGVSQSPSNKVTEKGKDVELRCDPISGHTALYWYRQSLGQGLEFLIYFQGNSAPDKSGLPSDRFSAERTGGSVSTLTIQRTQQEDSAVYLCPSSFSKGTGELFFGEGSRLTVL.

In this sample, this clonotype turned up a few times. The chain uses TRBV5-1 and TRBJ2-5, with D tentatively TRBD1 (5 bases). The V end was cut by 0 bases, the J end by 2 bases, with 11 bases between. Germline V CDR1 and CDR2: SGHRS, YFSETQ. CDR3 length equals 15 residues. DNA of the CDR3: TGCGCCAGCAGCTTGGGGCGCAGGGAACAAGAGACCCAGTACTTC. Protein sequence: CASSLGRREQETQYF.

This clonotype turned up a few times. V is TRBV4-1 and J is TRBJ2-5; D tentatively reads TRBD1 or TRBD2 (6 bases each). This CDR3 spans 16 amino acids. Germline V gives CDR1 MGHRA, CDR2 YSYEKL. The V gene lost 0 bases and the J gene lost 5 bases, with 16 bases spanning the gap. Written as DNA, the CDR3 is TGCGCCAGCAGCCAAGATGAGGGGGGATTGAGGGAGACCCAGTACTTC. Encoded protein: CASSQDEGGLRETQYF.

This clonotype came up many times. The V call is TRBV20-1, the J call TRBJ1-5; D is undetermined. Between the trimmed V and J ends, which lost 6 bases and 3 bases, there was a span of 12 bases. This CDR3 has 13 residues. Looked up from germline, CDR1 is DFQATT and CDR2 is SNEGSKA (reference sequence). In nucleotides, the CDR3 is TGCAGTGCAAACGACATGAACAATCAGCCCCAGCATTTT. It is translated as CSANDMNNQPQHF.

The chain joins TRBV21-1 to TRBJ2-3; TRBD1, the table's D call, was not compared with the DNA. TRBV21-1 is reported as a pseudogene. This CDR3 is 15 amino acids long. CDR3 region: CASSKDRGRADTQYF. In DNA, the CDR3 is TGTGCCAGCAGCAAGGACAGGGGGAGGGCAGATACGCAGTATTTT.

There are many counts of this clonotype. The V call is TRBV12-3 or TRBV12-4, the J call TRBJ2-1, with 10 bases lining up with TRBD1. The CDR3 sequence is 15 residues long. Germline trimming cut 7 bases from V and 7 bases from J; bases unmatched to any gene: 10. The CDR3 DNA sequence: TGTGCCAGCACCGACGGGACAGGGGCTCGTAATGAGCAGTTCTTC. As protein: CASTDGTGARNEQFF.

The gene calls are TRBV7-6 and TRBJ1-1; no firm D call. CDR1 and CDR2 from the germline V gene are SGHVS and FNYEAQ. V gave up 5 bases and J gave up 1 base, with 17 bases separating them. The CDR3 spans 16 residues. The CDR3 sequence is CASSARAAVRNTEAFF. The CDR3, as DNA: TGTGCCAGCAGCGCAAGGGCGGCAGTCCGGAACACTGAAGCTTTCTTT.